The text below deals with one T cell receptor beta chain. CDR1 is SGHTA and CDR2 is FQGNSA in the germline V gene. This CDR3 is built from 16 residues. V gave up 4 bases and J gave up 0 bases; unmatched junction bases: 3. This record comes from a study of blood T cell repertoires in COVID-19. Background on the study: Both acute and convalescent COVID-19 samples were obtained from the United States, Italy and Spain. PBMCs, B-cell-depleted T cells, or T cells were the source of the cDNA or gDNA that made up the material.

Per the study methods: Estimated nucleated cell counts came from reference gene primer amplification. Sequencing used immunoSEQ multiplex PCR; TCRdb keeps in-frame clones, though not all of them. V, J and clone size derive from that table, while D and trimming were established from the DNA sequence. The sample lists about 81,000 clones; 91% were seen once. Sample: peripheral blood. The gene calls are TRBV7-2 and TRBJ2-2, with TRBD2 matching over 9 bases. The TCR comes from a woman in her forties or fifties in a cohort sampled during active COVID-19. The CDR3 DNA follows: TGTGCCAGCAGCTCCCGACTAGCGGCGAACACCGGGGAGCTGTTTTTT. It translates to CASSSRLAANTGELFF.